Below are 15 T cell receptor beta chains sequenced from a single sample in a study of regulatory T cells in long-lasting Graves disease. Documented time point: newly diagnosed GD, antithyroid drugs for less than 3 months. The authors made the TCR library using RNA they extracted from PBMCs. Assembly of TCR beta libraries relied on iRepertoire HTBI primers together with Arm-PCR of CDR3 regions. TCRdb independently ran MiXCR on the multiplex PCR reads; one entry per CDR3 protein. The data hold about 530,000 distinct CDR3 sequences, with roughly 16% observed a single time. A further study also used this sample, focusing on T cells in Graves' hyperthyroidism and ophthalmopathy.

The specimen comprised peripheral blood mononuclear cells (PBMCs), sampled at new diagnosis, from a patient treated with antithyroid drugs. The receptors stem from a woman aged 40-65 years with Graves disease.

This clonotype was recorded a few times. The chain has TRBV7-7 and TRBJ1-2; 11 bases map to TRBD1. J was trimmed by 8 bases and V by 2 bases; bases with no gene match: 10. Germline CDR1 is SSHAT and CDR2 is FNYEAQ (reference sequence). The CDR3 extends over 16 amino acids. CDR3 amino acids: CASSLRSPGQGGGYTF. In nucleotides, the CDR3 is TGTGCCAGCAGCTTACGATCTCCGGGACAGGGGGGCGGCTACACCTTC.

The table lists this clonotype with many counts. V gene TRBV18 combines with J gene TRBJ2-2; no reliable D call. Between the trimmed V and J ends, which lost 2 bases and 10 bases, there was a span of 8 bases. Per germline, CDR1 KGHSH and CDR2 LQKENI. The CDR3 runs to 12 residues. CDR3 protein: CASSPGVAELFF. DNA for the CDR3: TGTGCCAGCTCACCAGGGGTAGCGGAGCTGTTTTTT.

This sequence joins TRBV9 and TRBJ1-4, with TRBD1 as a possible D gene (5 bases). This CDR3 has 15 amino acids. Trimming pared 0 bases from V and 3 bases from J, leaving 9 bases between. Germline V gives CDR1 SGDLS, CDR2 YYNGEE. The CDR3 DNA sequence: TGTGCCAGCAGCGTAGGCGGGACGGCTAATGAAAAACTGTTTTTT. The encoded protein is CASSVGGTANEKLFF.

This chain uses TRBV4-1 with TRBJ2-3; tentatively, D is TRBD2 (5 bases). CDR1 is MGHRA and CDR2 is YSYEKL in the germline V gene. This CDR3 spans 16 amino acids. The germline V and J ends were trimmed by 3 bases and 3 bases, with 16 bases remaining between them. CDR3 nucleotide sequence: TGCGCCAGCAGCCATGGAGTCCTACGAGGGACAGATACGCAGTATTTT. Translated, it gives CASSHGVLRGTDTQYF.

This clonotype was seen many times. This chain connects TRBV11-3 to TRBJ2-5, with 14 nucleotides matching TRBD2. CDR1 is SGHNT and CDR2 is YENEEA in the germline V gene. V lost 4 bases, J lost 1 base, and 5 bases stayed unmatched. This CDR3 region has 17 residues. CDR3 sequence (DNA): TGTGCCAGCAGCTCCCCGGGACTAGCGGGGGTCCAAGAGACCCAGTACTTC. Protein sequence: CASSSPGLAGVQETQYF.

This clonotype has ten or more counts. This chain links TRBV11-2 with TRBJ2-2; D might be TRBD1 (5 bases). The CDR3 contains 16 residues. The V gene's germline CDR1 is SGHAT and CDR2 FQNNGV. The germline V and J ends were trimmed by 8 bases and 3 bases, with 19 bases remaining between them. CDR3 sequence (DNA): TGTGCCAGCCCTACCGAGAAGGGGAAGGACACCGGGGAGCTGTTTTTT. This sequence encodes CASPTEKGKDTGELFF.

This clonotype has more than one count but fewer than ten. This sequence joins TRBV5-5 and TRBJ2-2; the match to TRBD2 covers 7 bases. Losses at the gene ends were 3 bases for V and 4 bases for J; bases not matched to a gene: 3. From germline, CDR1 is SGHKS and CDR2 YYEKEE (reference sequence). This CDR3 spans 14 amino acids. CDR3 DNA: TGTGCCAGCAGCTGGGGGGGAACCACCGGGGAGCTGTTTTTT. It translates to CASSWGGTTGELFF.

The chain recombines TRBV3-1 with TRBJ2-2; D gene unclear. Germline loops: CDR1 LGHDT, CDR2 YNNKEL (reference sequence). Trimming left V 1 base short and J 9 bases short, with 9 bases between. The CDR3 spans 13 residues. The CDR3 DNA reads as TGTGCCAGCAGCCAAGCGGGTTGGCGGGAGCTGTTTTTT. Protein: CASSQAGWRELFF.

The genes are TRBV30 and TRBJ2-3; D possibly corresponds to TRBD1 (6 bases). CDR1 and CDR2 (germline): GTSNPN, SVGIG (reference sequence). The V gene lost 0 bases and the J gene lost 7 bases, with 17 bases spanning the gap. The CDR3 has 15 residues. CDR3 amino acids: CAWSVLQGGRNTQYF. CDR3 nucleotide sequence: TGTGCCTGGAGTGTACTACAGGGTGGAAGGAATACGCAGTATTTT.

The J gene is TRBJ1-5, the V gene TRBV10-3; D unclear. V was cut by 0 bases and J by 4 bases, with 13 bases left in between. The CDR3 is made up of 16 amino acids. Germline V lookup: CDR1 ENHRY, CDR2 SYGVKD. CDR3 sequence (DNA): TGTGCCATCAGTGAGTCGGTGACTTCAGCGAATCAGCCCCAGCATTTT. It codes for CAISESVTSANQPQHF.

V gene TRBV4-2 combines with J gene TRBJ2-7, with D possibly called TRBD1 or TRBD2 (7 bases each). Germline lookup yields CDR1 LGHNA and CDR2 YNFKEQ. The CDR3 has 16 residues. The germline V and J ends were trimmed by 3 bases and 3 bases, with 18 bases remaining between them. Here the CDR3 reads CASSQGGGRFIYEQYF. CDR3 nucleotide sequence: TGTGCCAGCAGCCAGGGAGGGGGCCGTTTTATCTACGAGCAGTACTTC.

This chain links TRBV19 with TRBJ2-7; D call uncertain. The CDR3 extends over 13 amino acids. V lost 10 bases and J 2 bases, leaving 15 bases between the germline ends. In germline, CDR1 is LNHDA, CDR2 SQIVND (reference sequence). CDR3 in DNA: TGTGCCACCTCAACCGGGCCGGCCTACGAGCAGTACTTC. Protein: CATSTGPAYEQYF.

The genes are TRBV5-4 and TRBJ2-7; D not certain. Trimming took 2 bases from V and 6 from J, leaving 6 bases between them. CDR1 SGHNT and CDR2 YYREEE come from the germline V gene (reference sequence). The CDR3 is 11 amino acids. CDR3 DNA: TGTGCCAGCAGCTTCCTCAGCGAGCAGTACTTC. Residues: CASSFLSEQYF.

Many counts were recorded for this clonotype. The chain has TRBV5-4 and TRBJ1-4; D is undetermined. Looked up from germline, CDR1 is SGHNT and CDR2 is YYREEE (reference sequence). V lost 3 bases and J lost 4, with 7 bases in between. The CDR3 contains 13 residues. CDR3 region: CASSSDFNEKLFF. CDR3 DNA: TGTGCCAGCAGCTCCGACTTTAATGAAAAACTGTTTTTT. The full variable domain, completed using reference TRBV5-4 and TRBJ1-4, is ETGVTQSPTHLIKTRGQQVTLRCSSQSGHNTVSWYQQALGQGPQFIFQYYREEENGRGNFPPRFSGLQFPNYSSELNVNALELDDSALYLCASSSDFNEKLFFGSGTQLSVL.

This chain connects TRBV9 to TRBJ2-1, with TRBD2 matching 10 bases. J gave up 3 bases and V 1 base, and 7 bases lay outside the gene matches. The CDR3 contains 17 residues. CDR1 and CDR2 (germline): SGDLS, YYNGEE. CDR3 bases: TGTGCCAGCAGCGTATTAAGCGGGGGGGGGCTCTACAATGAGCAGTTCTTC. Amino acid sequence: CASSVLSGGGLYNEQFF. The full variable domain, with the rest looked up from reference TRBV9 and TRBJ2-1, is DSGVTQTPKHLITATGQRVTLRCSPRSGDLSVYWYQQSLDQGLQFLIQYYNGEERAKGNILERFSAQQFPDLHSELNLSSLELGDSALYFCASSVLSGGGLYNEQFFGPGTRLTVL.